Shown below are 6 T cell receptor beta chains from a single sample sequenced in a study of T cell responses to AZD1222 COVID-19 vaccine. Measured with immunoSEQ multiplex PCR; TCRdb has only the in-frame clones, and not every one. The sample includes more than 150,000 clones, 88% of them seen just once. Source: peripheral blood, taken on day 0 of AZD1222 vaccination. The receptor set was obtained from an adult in good health.

The V and J genes are TRBV24-1 and TRBJ1-5, with D unresolved. Germline V gives CDR1 KGHDR, CDR2 SFDVKD. Trimming cost V 4 bases and J 4 bases, with 10 bases left between them. The CDR3 extends over 14 amino acids. CDR3 loop: CATSDQWGNQPQHF. The CDR3 coding sequence is TGTGCCACCAGTGACCAGTGGGGTAATCAGCCCCAGCATTTT.

J is TRBJ1-1 and V is TRBV5-1, with TRBD1 matching over 9 bases. Germline CDR1 is SGHRS and CDR2 is YFSETQ. J lost 2 bases, V lost 0 bases, and 11 bases had no gene match. The CDR3 is made up of 18 amino acids. CDR3 in amino acids: CASSLDVLDRGFNTEAFF. The CDR3 nucleotides read TGCGCCAGCAGCTTGGACGTTCTGGACAGGGGCTTTAACACTGAAGCTTTCTTT.

Details on this clone: At one of its ends the junction is not consistent with the germline gene, which may arise from a read error. The genes are TRBV7-7 and TRBJ2-1; 13 nucleotides line up with TRBD2. This CDR3 contains 15 residues. Germline lookup yields CDR1 SSHAT and CDR2 FNYEAQ (reference sequence). CDR3 loop: CASSSGLAGVSEQFF. In nucleotides, the CDR3 is TGTGCTAGCAGCTCAGGACTAGCGGGAGTAAGTGAGCAGTTCTTC.

This clone was recorded only once. The chain has TRBV5-5 and TRBJ1-5; no clear D. V was trimmed by 4 bases and J by 0 bases, leaving 14 bases between them. The CDR3 contains 16 residues. Per the germline V gene, CDR1 is SGHKS and CDR2 is YYEKEE (reference sequence). CDR3 sequence (DNA): TGTGCCAGCAGCCCCTTGACGGACTATAGCAATCAGCCCCAGCATTTT. It specifies CASSPLTDYSNQPQHF.

The chain has TRBV30 and TRBJ2-1, with 10 bases aligning to TRBD2. V shed 3 bases, J shed 6 bases, and the junction held 11 bases outside the gene matches. The CDR3 is made up of 16 amino acids. The germline V gene encodes CDR1 GTSNPN and CDR2 SVGIG (reference sequence). CDR3 in amino acids: CAWRASSGGLINEQFF. The CDR3 DNA is TGTGCCTGGAGAGCCTCTAGCGGGGGCCTGATCAATGAGCAGTTCTTC.

The rearrangement uses TRBV28 and TRBJ1-2, with 7 bases that match TRBD1. The CDR3 runs 14 residues. V shed 6 bases and J 4 bases; nucleotides not matched to a gene: 8. Looked up from germline, CDR1 is MDHEN and CDR2 is SYDVKM. The CDR3 region has the DNA TGTGCCAGCAGAGCTAAACAGGGGAGCTATGGCTACACCTTC. Protein sequence: CASRAKQGSYGYTF.